The next 5 T cell receptor beta chains were all read from a single sample in a study of blood T cells in healthy people across ages. Alongside a J-beta primer mix, a sample-barcoded 5' primer served in a second PCR lasting about 6 to 11 cycles. Each CDR3 protein is one row after TCRdb ran MiXCR on the 5' RACE reads. The repertoire consists of over 1,500,000 distinct CDR3 sequences, with roughly 50% occurring once and the leading ten covering approximately 2.1%. Input material: blood. These receptors originate from a woman in her thirties or forties in good health.

This clonotype was detected a few times. This chain connects TRBV12-3 or TRBV12-4 to TRBJ2-7; 9 bases are shared with TRBD1. The V segment lost 5 bases and the J segment 4 bases; nucleotides outside the gene matches: 9. This CDR3 spans 15 amino acids. The CDR3 region has the DNA TGTGCCAGCAGTGCAACAGGGGGCGCGGGTTACGAGCAGTACTTC. Protein product: CASSATGGAGYEQYF.

The chain joins TRBV29-1 to TRBJ2-3; TRBD1 aligns across 8 bases. CDR3 length: 13 residues. Losses at the gene ends were 5 bases for V and 4 bases for J; bases not matched to a gene: 5. Per germline, CDR1 SQVTM and CDR2 ANQGSEA. CDR3 protein: CSVSRDRPDTQYF. CDR3 DNA: TGCAGCGTTTCCCGGGACAGGCCAGATACGCAGTATTTT.

The rearrangement joins TRBV20-1 to TRBJ2-3, with a tentative D call TRBD2 (5 bases). CDR1 is DFQATT, CDR2 SNEGSKA, per germline (reference sequence). This CDR3 region has 13 residues. V was shortened by 1 base and J by 8 bases, with 13 bases between the two germline ends. CDR3 nucleotides: TGCAGTGCTAGAGCCATTCTAGCTCTTACGCAGTATTTT. This translates into CSARAILALTQYF.

This clonotype turned up a few times. This chain connects TRBV7-2 to TRBJ2-1, with TRBD2 identical over 10 bases. Germline V CDR1 and CDR2: SGHTA, FQGNSA. V gave up 1 base and J gave up 10 bases; unmatched junction bases: 7. This CDR3 region has 15 residues. The CDR3, as DNA: TGTGCCAGCAGCTTAGATAGCGGGGGGCTCTTGGAGCAGTTCTTC. Translation gives CASSLDSGGLLEQFF.

The rearrangement uses TRBV6-6 and TRBJ2-1, with D hard to call. The CDR3 length is 16 residues. V lost 6 bases to trimming and J lost 0 bases, with 15 bases between them. CDR1 is MNHNY, CDR2 SVGAGI, per germline (reference sequence). CDR3 DNA: TGTGCCAGCAGAGGTGGGGTACCCGACTCCTACAATGAGCAGTTCTTC. Its protein product is CASRGGVPDSYNEQFF.